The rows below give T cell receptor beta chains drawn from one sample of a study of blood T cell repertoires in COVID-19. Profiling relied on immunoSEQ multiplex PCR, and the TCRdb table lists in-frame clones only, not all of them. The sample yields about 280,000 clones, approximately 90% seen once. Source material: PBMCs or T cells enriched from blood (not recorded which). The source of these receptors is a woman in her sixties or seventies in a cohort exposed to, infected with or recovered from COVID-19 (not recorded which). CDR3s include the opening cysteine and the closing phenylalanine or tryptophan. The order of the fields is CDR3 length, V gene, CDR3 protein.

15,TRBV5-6,CASSLGTGGSYGYTF
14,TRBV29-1,CSATSGTGGNTIYF
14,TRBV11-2,CASSPTSGSYEQFF
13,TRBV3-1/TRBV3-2,CASSQGPNTEAFF
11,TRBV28,CASSLSPHQYF
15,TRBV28,CASSLGGADSYEQYF
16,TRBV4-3,CASSPTGRGNTGELFF
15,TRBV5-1,CASSLQGQGGNEQYF
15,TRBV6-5,CASRRQGVEPYEQYF
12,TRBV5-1,CASTTGNSPLHF
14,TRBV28,CASRGSGSNQPQHF
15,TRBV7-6,CATNPSGENTGELFF
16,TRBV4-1,CASSQDWPGGSYEQYF
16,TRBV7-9,CASRWTWPSSYNEQFF
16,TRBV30,CAWSEQSRGGYNEQFF
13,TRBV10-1,CASMSRNGNEQFF
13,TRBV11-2,CASSFRGAGEQFF
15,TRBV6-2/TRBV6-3,CASSYGGQFNQPQHF
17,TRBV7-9,CASSRGQGALAKNIQYF
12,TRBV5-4,CASSLGEETQYF
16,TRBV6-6,CASSYLLAGVEDEQFF
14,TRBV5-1,CASRPGTGSPEAFF
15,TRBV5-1,CASSGEGRTGNTIYF
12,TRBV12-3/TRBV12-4,CASTQAGNTIYF
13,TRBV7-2,CASSDVTSAGQFF
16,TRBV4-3,CASSQGGDREAYEQYF
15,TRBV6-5,CASSLKRPPRYEQYF
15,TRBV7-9,CASSSREGRYNEQFF
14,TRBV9,CASSVAGGTTEAFF
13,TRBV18,CASSSGQGETQYF
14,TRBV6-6,CASSVQGNTGELFF
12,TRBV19,CASSIVQGATFF
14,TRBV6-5,CASRNRASVYGYTF
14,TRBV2,CATNGQGVRETQYF
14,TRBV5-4,CASTASGGGETQYF
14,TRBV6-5,CASSGGRTQETQYF
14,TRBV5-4,CASSFQAGMETQYF
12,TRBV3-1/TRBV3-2,CASSQVRYEQYF
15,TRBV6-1,CASSEMYREQETQYF